This T cell receptor (beta chain) derives from a study of shared clonotypes between healthy human individuals. As regards this clone: The antigen remains undetermined.

V lost 2 bases and J lost 1; bases outside the gene matches: 1. Germline V gene sequence: CDR1 LGHNA, CDR2 YSLEER. The CDR3 runs 15 residues. Deep-level running was used for the assay. Assay: immunoSEQ multiplex PCR; the TCRdb copy retains only in-frame clones and omits some. The sample consists of 1.4 million to 1.5 million clones, roughly 96% of them appearing once. The study, taken as a whole, reports: Among donors, sharing of clonotypes was expected to be affected by sequencing depth.

Sequenced sample: naive CD4+ T cells sorted from blood. Subset noted: CD45RA+ positively selected. The receptor comes from a man aged 25-45 years in good health. V usage is TRBV4-3 and J usage is TRBJ2-7, with 11 bases lining up with TRBD2. The CDR3, as DNA: TGCGCCAGCAGCCAATTAGCGGGAGGGTCCTACGAGCAGTACTTC. Its translation: CASSQLAGGSYEQYF.